This passage covers 13 T cell receptor beta chains from one sample sequenced in a study of T cells in women clearing cervical HPV infection. Only in-frame clones appear in the TCRdb table, and some are missing; sequencing was by immunoSEQ multiplex PCR. The sample totals fewer than 30,000 clones. Source material: blood buffy coat. The receptors come from a woman between 18 and 70 years old with a cervical HPV16 infection that either progressed to CIN3+ or cleared (not recorded which).

Comments on this clone: The read finishes 3 residues shy of the CDR3 end, and the germline J gene is used to complete it. The chain is built from TRBV7-9 and TRBJ1-1, with D possibly matching TRBD1 (6 bases). Germline V gene data show CDR1 as SEHNR and CDR2 as FQNEAQ (reference sequence). V dropped 3 bases and J dropped 6 bases, with 14 bases sitting between them. This CDR3 has 14 amino acids. CDR3 sequence reads: CASSFRQGTPEAFF. The CDR3 bases that were read are TGTGCCAGCAGCTTCCGCCAGGGGACCCCTGAA.

Points on this clone: The read finishes 3 residues shy of the CDR3 end, and the germline J gene is used to complete it. The rearrangement links TRBV18 to TRBJ2-1; 11 nucleotides align to TRBD2. Trimming at V came to 3 bases and at J to 5 bases, leaving 6 bases not matched to a gene. The CDR3 covers 16 residues. The germline V gene encodes CDR1 KGHSH and CDR2 LQKENI. The CDR3 DNA, read in part, is TGTGCCAGCTCACCCCCGACTAGCGGGGCCCACAATGAG. It codes for CASSPPTSGAHNE. In full, the CDR3 reads CASSPPTSGAHNEQFF.

Remarks on this clone: From the germline J gene comes the end of the CDR3, since the read stops 3 residues before it. V usage is TRBV6-1 and J usage is TRBJ2-5, with TRBD2 as a possible D gene (5 bases). With 2 bases removed from V and 7 bases from J, the gap between germline ends came to 11 bases. This CDR3 spans 13 amino acids. Germline lookup yields CDR1 MNHNS and CDR2 SASEGT. This CDR3 is CASSEFGGPTQYF. CDR3 DNA (partial): TGTGCCAGCAGTGAATTTGGCGGGCCGACC.

The CDR3 sequence: CASSATGVTGELFF. The part of the CDR3 DNA that was read is TGTGCCAGCAGTGCAACAGGGGTCACCGGGGAG. The rearrangement links TRBV6-2 or TRBV6-3 to TRBJ2-2; 7 positions agree with TRBD1. Read data end 3 residues before the CDR3 end; the end is taken from the germline J gene. Germline V gene lookup returns CDR1 MNHEY and CDR2 SVGEGT. This CDR3 has 14 amino acids. V shed 5 bases, J shed 4 bases, and the junction held 4 bases outside the gene matches.

On this clone: The CDR3 end lies 3 residues beyond the end of the read and is filled in from the germline J gene. The chain combines TRBV19 with TRBJ1-5; D unclear. V shed 2 bases and J shed 4 bases, with 12 bases lying between them. The CDR3 contains 15 residues. Per germline, CDR1 LNHDA and CDR2 SQIVND (reference sequence). The CDR3 DNA, read in part, is TGTGCCAGTAGTATATACAGTACCCGTAATCAGCCC. It yields the protein CASSIYSTRNQP. In full, the CDR3 reads CASSIYSTRNQPQHF.

As concerns this clone: The DNA ends 3 residues before the CDR3 does, and the rest of the CDR3 is filled in from the germline J gene. V and J are TRBV5-1 and TRBJ2-1, with D uncertain. Trimming left V 1 base short and J 7 bases short, with 15 bases between. Per germline, CDR1 SGHRS and CDR2 YFSETQ. The length of the CDR3 is 15 residues. CDR3 DNA (partial): TGCGCCAGCAGCTTGTTTAGCAGCAGCCCGAATGAG. It specifies CASSLFSSSPNE. The whole CDR3 protein reads CASSLFSSSPNEQFF.

Comments on this clone: Read data end 3 residues before the CDR3 end; the end is taken from the germline J gene. V is TRBV5-4 and J is TRBJ1-6; 9 bases line up with TRBD1. Trimming cost V 4 bases and J 7 bases; bases outside gene matches: 6. The CDR3 loop spans 15 amino acids. Germline V gene data show CDR1 as SGHNT and CDR2 as YYREEE (reference sequence). CDR3 bases read: TGTGCCAGCAGCGTGGGACAGGGAATCAATTCACCC. This translates into CASSVGQGINSP. In full, the CDR3 reads CASSVGQGINSPLHF. Together with reference TRBV5-4 and TRBJ1-6, the CDR3 gives the full variable domain: ETGVTQSPTHLIKTRGQQVTLRCSSQSGHNTVSWYQQALGQGPQFIFQYYREEENGRGNFPPRFSGLQFPNYSSELNVNALELDDSALYLCASSVGQGINSPLHFGNGTRLTVT.

In regard to this clone: From the germline J gene comes the end of the CDR3, since the read stops 3 residues before it. This chain joins TRBV18 and TRBJ1-1; a weak D match, TRBD1 (6 bases). There are 14 residues in the CDR3. Trimming stripped 1 base from V and 5 bases from J, with 11 bases between. CDR1 is KGHSH and CDR2 is LQKENI in the germline V gene. The CDR3 loop is CASSPQGVRTEAFF. The covered CDR3 bases are TGTGCCAGCTCACCACAGGGGGTTCGGACTGAA.

A word on this clone: Germline is not matched at one junction end, which may reflect a read error. The read is 3 residues too short to cover the CDR3 end, so that end is filled in from the germline J gene. The sample holds other DNA sequences that translate to the same CDR3. The V call is TRBV18, the J call TRBJ1-3; D uncertain. CDR3 size: 18 residues. Germline CDR1 KGHSH, CDR2 LQKENI. The DNA read from the CDR3 is TGTGCCAGCTCACTCCAGGTGATTACTGTCGAGGCTGGAAACACT. This translates into CASSLQVITVEAGNT. The whole CDR3 reads CASSLQVITVEAGNTIYF.

The DNA read from the CDR3 is TGTGCCAGCTCACCTGACAGGGCTAACTATGGC. It is translated as CASSPDRANYG. The whole CDR3 protein is CASSPDRANYGYTF. The chain uses TRBV18 and TRBJ1-2, with 7 bases lining up with TRBD1. The CDR3 goes on 3 residues after the read ends, and that part is filled in from the germline J gene. Germline V gene sequence: CDR1 KGHSH, CDR2 LQKENI. V gave up 3 bases and J gave up 0 bases; unmatched junction bases: 1. This CDR3 comprises 14 residues.

Comments on this clone: The CDR3 extends 3 residues past the end of the read, so its final part is completed from the germline J gene. The J gene is TRBJ2-1, the V gene TRBV6-2 or TRBV6-3, with D tentatively TRBD1 (6 bases). The CDR3 loop spans 14 amino acids. Trimming stripped 6 bases from V and 6 bases from J, with 15 bases between. In germline, CDR1 is MNHEY, CDR2 SVGEGT. The CDR3 bases that were read are TGTGCCAGCAGCCCCAGGGGAGTCAGCAATGAG. This codes for CASSPRGVSNE. The entire CDR3 sequence reads CASSPRGVSNEQFF.

For this clone: A read error may account for a junction end that differs from germline. Other DNA sequences from this sample encode an identical CDR3 as well. CDR3 sequence: CASQDPYARDSIDEVSGNTIYF. Partial CDR3 DNA: TGTGCCAGTCAGGACCCCTACGCCCGGGACAGCATTGATGAAGTCTCTGGAAACACT. The chain couples TRBV19 to TRBJ1-3; 7 nucleotides align to TRBD1. The sequence runs out 3 residues before the end of the CDR3; the remainder is reconstructed from the germline J gene. CDR1 is LNHDA and CDR2 is SQIVND in the germline V gene (reference sequence). The length of the CDR3 is 22 residues.

On this clone itself: The read ends 3 residues before the CDR3 terminus; that terminus is restored from the germline J gene. The gene calls are TRBV12-3 or TRBV12-4 and TRBJ2-7; D not certain. The CDR3 loop spans 13 amino acids. Trimming cost V 3 bases and J 3 bases, with 9 bases left between them. The CDR3 loop reads CASSFQRYYEQYF. The sequenced CDR3 bases are TGTGCCAGCAGTTTCCAGCGATACTACGAG.